This T cell receptor beta chain came from a study of identical twins. CDR1 is MNHEY and CDR2 is SVGEGT in the germline V gene. Trimming pared 4 bases from V and 8 bases from J, leaving 6 bases between. CDR3 length: 11 amino acids. With template switching, a universal primer site was added, and the cDNA carried unique molecular identifiers. TCRdb reanalysed the 5' RACE reads using MiXCR and keeps one entry per CDR3 protein. The sample has a few hundred thousand distinct CDR3 sequences; roughly 9% are singletons. This clonotype was detected ten times or more. Its antigen is not identified. Overall study findings and caveats: Twins shared out-of-frame alpha sequences with excess low generation probability.

Sequenced: naive T cells sorted from blood. The chain carries TRBV6-2 or TRBV6-3 and TRBJ2-1, with a tentative D call TRBD2 (6 bases). The TCR was taken from a woman aged 50 to 65 in good health. The chain's CDR3 is CASSWGDEQFF. CDR3 sequence (DNA): TGTGCCAGCAGTTGGGGGGATGAGCAGTTCTTC.